This TCR beta chain derives from a study of blood T cell repertoires in COVID-19. As for the study in general: From the United States, Italy and Spain came samples of acute and convalescent COVID-19.

In the authors' methods: Amplification with reference gene primers provided the estimates of nucleated cell counts. Some clones are missing from TCRdb's copy, which holds only in-frame ones; the method was immunoSEQ multiplex PCR. Clone size and V and J calls were adopted from that table, with D and trimming inferred from the DNA. The repertoire consists of 55,000 to 80,000 clones, with nearly 90% occurring once and the leading ten covering approximately 28%. Germline lookup yields CDR1 LNHDA and CDR2 SQIVND (reference sequence). The CDR3 loop spans 15 amino acids. V lost 3 bases and J 3 bases, leaving 12 bases between the germline ends.

This clonotype was obtained from a man aged 45 to 65 with acute or convalescent COVID-19. The sequencing sample was made of peripheral blood. The chain couples TRBV19 to TRBJ2-1, with a possible D match to TRBD1 (6 bases). The CDR3 sequence: CASSMGNRDYNEQFF. In nucleotides, the CDR3 is TGTGCCAGTAGTATGGGGAACAGGGACTACAATGAGCAGTTCTTC.